One and the same sample provided the 28 T cell receptor beta chains below, sequenced in a study of shared clonotypes between healthy human individuals. The data were produced by immunoSEQ multiplex PCR, yet TCRdb's version contains in-frame clones alone and is incomplete. The sample lists more than 400,000 clones; approximately 94% were seen once. Sequenced material: naive CD4+ T cells sorted from blood. Subset in this sample: CD45RA+ positively selected. Every receptor here comes from a woman in her twenties or thirties in good health.

This clone has a single count. The chain employs TRBV5-1 and TRBJ2-1; D is perhaps TRBD1 (6 bases). Trimming pared 5 bases from V and 6 bases from J, leaving 9 bases between. This CDR3 has 12 amino acids. Germline V gene lookup returns CDR1 SGHRS and CDR2 YFSETQ. This CDR3 reads CASSQGPNEQFF. CDR3 coding DNA: TGCGCCAGCAGTCAGGGGCCCAATGAGCAGTTCTTC.

Note on this clone: A junction end diverges from the germline sequence, so it may reflect a read error. The genes are TRBV19 and TRBJ2-7, with D uncertain. The CDR3 totals 14 residues. Germline V lookup: CDR1 LNHDA, CDR2 SQIVND (reference sequence). The CDR3 protein is CASNIGSDSYEQYF. In DNA form, the CDR3 reads TGTGCCAGTAATATAGGGTCAGATTCCTACGAGCAGTACTTC.

V is TRBV5-5 and J is TRBJ2-7, with TRBD2 matching 11 bases. The CDR3 has 18 amino acids. Trimming cost V 0 bases and J 2 bases; bases outside gene matches: 10. Germline CDR1 is SGHKS and CDR2 is YYEKEE (reference sequence). Written as DNA, the CDR3 is TGTGCCAGCAGCTTGGCCTATGGTAGCGGGAGGGCCACCTACGAGCAGTACTTC. This codes for CASSLAYGSGRATYEQYF. The full variable domain, its missing parts supplied by reference TRBV5-5 and TRBJ2-7, is DAGVTQSPTHLIKTRGQQVTLRCSPISGHKSVSWYQQVLGQGPQFIFQYYEKEERGRGNFPDRFSARQFPNYSSELNVNALLLGDSALYLCASSLAYGSGRATYEQYFGPGTRLTVT.

Of note for this clone: Other DNA sequences in the same sample also yield this CDR3. The chain couples TRBV11-2 to TRBJ2-3; D uncertain. V was shortened by 1 base and J by 4 bases, with 6 bases between the two germline ends. The CDR3 is 13 amino acids. Germline CDR1 is SGHAT and CDR2 is FQNNGV. CDR3: CASSLGGPDTQYF. DNA for the CDR3: TGTGCCAGCAGCTTAGGGGGTCCAGATACGCAGTATTTT.

This clone has only one observation. The chain carries TRBV27 and TRBJ1-2, with TRBD1 identical over 9 bases. Trimming removed 5 bases from V and 5 bases from J; junction bases left unmatched: 0. In germline, CDR1 is MNHEY, CDR2 SMNVEV (reference sequence). CDR3 length equals 12 residues. CDR3: CASSGQGYGYTF. In DNA form, the CDR3 reads TGTGCCAGCAGTGGACAGGGGTATGGCTACACCTTC.

V and J are TRBV7-3 and TRBJ2-2; 9 positions agree with TRBD2. The CDR3 extends over 18 amino acids. The germline gives CDR1 SGHTA, CDR2 FQGTGA. V shed 1 base and J 7 bases; nucleotides not matched to a gene: 13. The CDR3 loop is CASSLRAMIAGVSGELFF. As DNA, the CDR3 is TGTGCCAGCAGCTTAAGGGCCATGATAGCGGGAGTGAGCGGGGAGCTGTTTTTT. The full variable domain, in which reference TRBV7-3 and TRBJ2-2 provide the parts outside the CDR3, is GAGVSQTPSNKVTEKGKYVELRCDPISGHTALYWYRQSLGQGPEFLIYFQGTGAADDSGLPNDRFFAVRPEGSVSTLKIQRTERGDSAVYLCASSLRAMIAGVSGELFFGEGSRLTVL.

The chain uses TRBV27 and TRBJ2-6; D not resolved. Trimming stripped 0 bases from V and 0 bases from J, with 9 bases between. The CDR3 length is 17 residues. In germline, CDR1 is MNHEY, CDR2 SMNVEV (reference sequence). CDR3 protein: CASSLSPHSSGANVLTF. As DNA, the CDR3 is TGTGCCAGCAGTTTATCCCCACATAGCTCTGGGGCCAACGTCCTGACTTTC.

V usage is TRBV5-1 and J usage is TRBJ2-2, with TRBD2 identical over 9 bases. The germline gives CDR1 SGHRS, CDR2 YFSETQ. V shed 2 bases, J shed 5 bases, and the junction held 10 bases outside the gene matches. This CDR3 is 17 amino acids long. The CDR3 DNA is TGCGCCAGCAGCTTTATGCTAGCGGGAACTCTGACCGGGGAGCTGTTTTTT. This sequence encodes CASSFMLAGTLTGELFF.

V is TRBV23-1 and J is TRBJ2-2; D possibly uses TRBD1 or TRBD2 (5 bases each). Being an ORF, TRBV23-1 has a function that is uncertain. The CDR3 spans 15 residues. V lost 3 bases, J lost 5 bases, and 13 bases lay in between. Here the CDR3 reads CASSHVGDGTGELFF. The CDR3 DNA reads as TGCGCCAGCAGTCACGTAGGGGACGGTACCGGGGAGCTGTTTTTT.

The CDR3 DNA sequence: TGTGCCACCAGCAGAGATCGAACAGGCTCGCGTGGCTACACCTTC. This sequence encodes CATSRDRTGSRGYTF. The V and J genes are TRBV15 and TRBJ1-2; a weak D match, TRBD1 (5 bases). CDR1 is LNHNV and CDR2 is YYDKDF in the germline V gene (reference sequence). This CDR3 comprises 15 residues. The V end lost 0 bases, the J end lost 7 bases, and 15 bases lay between the germline ends. The whole variable domain, remainder taken from reference TRBV15 and TRBJ1-2, is DAMVIQNPRYQVTQFGKPVTLSCSQTLNHNVMYWYQQKSSQAPKLLFHYYDKDFNNEADTPDNFQSRRPNTSFCFLDIRSPGLGDTAMYLCATSRDRTGSRGYTFGSGTRLTVV.

The V and J genes are TRBV5-4 and TRBJ2-7; TRBD2 aligns across 7 bases. Germline V gene sequence: CDR1 SGHNT, CDR2 YYREEE (reference sequence). This CDR3 contains 15 residues. J gave up 2 bases and V 0 bases, and 5 bases lay outside the gene matches. The chain's CDR3 is CASSLAGGLTYEQYF. The CDR3 nucleotides are TGTGCCAGCAGCTTGGCCGGGGGGTTAACCTACGAGCAGTACTTC.

This clone came up a few times. The gene calls are TRBV28 and TRBJ2-7; 13 nucleotides line up with TRBD2. There are 16 residues in the CDR3. V lost 8 bases, J lost 6 bases, and 13 bases stayed unmatched. Germline values: CDR1 MDHEN, CDR2 SYDVKM. The CDR3 here is CASGVDPGLAGSEQYF. In DNA, the CDR3 is TGTGCCAGCGGAGTCGATCCGGGACTAGCGGGATCCGAGCAGTACTTC.

V gene TRBV28 combines with J gene TRBJ2-1, with D maybe TRBD2 (6 bases). The CDR3 is made up of 16 amino acids. Per germline, CDR1 MDHEN and CDR2 SYDVKM. Trimming took off 8 bases at V and 4 bases at J, with 21 bases between the two ends. The CDR3 here is CASEPRRTSSYNEQFF. The DNA for the CDR3 is TGTGCCAGCGAACCTCGGAGAACTAGCAGTTACAATGAGCAGTTCTTC.

V is TRBV2 and J is TRBJ1-2; 8 positions agree with TRBD1. CDR3 size: 19 residues. V trimming: 2 bases; J trimming: 0 bases; junction bases outside the gene matches: 14. CDR1 and CDR2 from the germline V gene are SNHLY and FYNNEI. The CDR3 loop reads CASSEFLMVRGLPNYGYTF. The CDR3 nucleotides are TGTGCCAGCAGTGAATTCTTGATGGTCAGGGGGCTTCCTAACTATGGCTACACCTTC. Full variable domain (missing parts from reference TRBV2 and TRBJ1-2): EPEVTQTPSHQVTQMGQEVILRCVPISNHLYFYWYRQILGQKVEFLVSFYNNEISEKSEIFDDQFSVERPDGSNFTLKIRSTKLEDSAMYFCASSEFLMVRGLPNYGYTFGSGTRLTVV.

This chain uses TRBV19 with TRBJ2-6; 12 bases are a match to TRBD1. Per the germline V gene, CDR1 is LNHDA and CDR2 is SQIVND (reference sequence). The CDR3 runs 17 residues. The V segment lost 4 bases and the J segment 4 bases; nucleotides outside the gene matches: 5. The CDR3 here is CASSRRDRGRGANVLTF. The DNA for the CDR3 is TGTGCCAGTAGTAGAAGGGACAGGGGGCGCGGGGCCAACGTCCTGACTTTC.

This clone has only a few counts. The sample carries other DNA sequences with the same CDR3. V gene TRBV14 combines with J gene TRBJ1-2; unclear D gene. Germline V gene lookup returns CDR1 SGHDN and CDR2 FVKESK. With 2 bases removed from V and 3 bases from J, the gap between germline ends came to 4 bases. CDR3 length equals 12 residues. Here the CDR3 DNA reads TGTGCCAGCAGCCAACGTGACTATGGCTACACCTTC. It encodes CASSQRDYGYTF. Looking up the rest from reference TRBV14 and TRBJ1-2 gives the full variable domain: EAGVTQFPSHSVIEKGQTVTLRCDPISGHDNLYWYRRVMGKEIKFLLHFVKESKQDESGMPNNRFLAERTGGTYSTLKVQPAELEDSGVYFCASSQRDYGYTFGSGTRLTVV.

The chain has TRBV27 and TRBJ2-7; TRBD1 matches at 7 bases. CDR1 and CDR2 (germline): MNHEY, SMNVEV (reference sequence). The CDR3 is 15 amino acids. J lost 2 bases, V lost 3 bases, and 7 bases had no gene match. The CDR3: CASSFRDSLPYEQYF. In nucleotides, the CDR3 is TGTGCCAGCAGTTTCCGGGACAGTCTTCCCTACGAGCAGTACTTC.

The genes are TRBV25-1 and TRBJ1-3; 8 nucleotides line up with TRBD1. The CDR3 has 16 amino acids. V lost 2 bases and J lost 1; bases outside the gene matches: 4. Germline CDR1 reads MGHDK; CDR2 reads SYGVNS. The CDR3 nucleotides are TGTGCCAGCAGTGAACAGGGGGCCCTTTCTGGAAACACCATATATTTT. As protein: CASSEQGALSGNTIYF.

The J gene is TRBJ2-5, the V gene TRBV2; 10 nucleotides match TRBD2. The germline V gene has CDR1 SNHLY and CDR2 FYNNEI. The CDR3 totals 16 residues. V shed 3 bases and J 4 bases; nucleotides not matched to a gene: 8. The CDR3 reads CASSEGAGGFRETQYF. CDR3 coding DNA: TGTGCCAGCAGTGAGGGAGCGGGAGGGTTTCGAGAGACCCAGTACTTC.

This clone was recorded once. This chain joins TRBV19 and TRBJ1-2, with 8 bases matching TRBD1. Germline CDR1 is LNHDA and CDR2 is SQIVND (reference sequence). V dropped 7 bases and J dropped 3; count of bases not matched to a gene: 4. There are 13 residues in the CDR3. The CDR3 DNA reads as TGTGCCAGTAACCCGGGACAGGACTATGGCTACACCTTC. Amino acid sequence: CASNPGQDYGYTF.

The genes are TRBV15 and TRBJ2-7; tentatively, D is TRBD1 (5 bases). There are 14 residues in the CDR3. Trimming pared 4 bases from V and 1 base from J, leaving 11 bases between. Germline CDR1 reads LNHNV; CDR2 reads YYDKDF (reference sequence). CDR3 region: CATSTDTGSYEQYF. Here the CDR3 DNA reads TGTGCCACCAGCACCGACACAGGTTCCTACGAGCAGTACTTC.

This chain links TRBV10-3 with TRBJ1-1, with TRBD1 identical over 8 bases. The germline V gene has CDR1 ENHRY and CDR2 SYGVKD. The CDR3 runs to 13 residues. V trimming: 6 bases; J trimming: 1 base; junction bases outside the gene matches: 1. The CDR3 DNA sequence: TGTGCCATCAGGGGACAGGAGAACACTGAAGCTTTCTTT. Translated: CAIRGQENTEAFF.

This clone was counted once. The J gene is TRBJ1-5, the V gene TRBV19; tentative D call: TRBD1 (6 bases). The V end was cut by 5 bases, the J end by 1 base, with 12 bases between. This CDR3 is 15 amino acids long. The germline CDR1 and CDR2 sequences are LNHDA and SQIVND (reference sequence). The DNA of the CDR3 is TGTGCCAGTAGTCCCCAGGGGATCAGCAATCAGCCCCAGCATTTT. This sequence encodes CASSPQGISNQPQHF.

The V gene is TRBV28, the J gene TRBJ2-7, with 11 bases that match TRBD2. V shed 6 bases, J shed 3 bases, and the junction held 19 bases outside the gene matches. The CDR3 is 19 residues long. Germline lookup yields CDR1 MDHEN and CDR2 SYDVKM. The CDR3 loop reads CASSANTGTSGGGGYEQYF. Here the CDR3 DNA reads TGTGCCAGCAGCGCGAATACCGGGACTAGCGGCGGAGGAGGCTACGAGCAGTACTTC. Based on the CDR3 plus reference TRBV28 and TRBJ2-7, the full variable domain is DVKVTQSSRYLVKRTGEKVFLECVQDMDHENMFWYRQDPGLGLRLIYFSYDVKMKEKGDIPEGYSVSREKKERFSLILESASTNQTSMYLCASSANTGTSGGGGYEQYFGPGTRLTVT.

The chain links TRBV19 to TRBJ2-3; no definite D call. CDR1 is LNHDA, CDR2 SQIVND, per germline (reference sequence). The length of the CDR3 is 16 residues. The ends were cut back, 5 bases at V and 1 base at J, with 16 bases in the middle. The CDR3: CASSPPGTYRTDTQYF. As DNA, the CDR3 is TGTGCCAGTAGTCCACCTGGCACTTACCGCACAGATACGCAGTATTTT. Together with reference TRBV19 and TRBJ2-3, the CDR3 gives the full variable domain: DGGITQSPKYLFRKEGQNVTLSCEQNLNHDAMYWYRQDPGQGLRLIYYSQIVNDFQKGDIAEGYSVSREKKESFPLTVTSAQKNPTAFYLCASSPPGTYRTDTQYFGPGTRLTVL.

Regarding this clone: The sample has other DNA sequences that encode this CDR3 too. This chain links TRBV7-8 with TRBJ2-7; D is perhaps TRBD1 or TRBD2 (6 bases each). The CDR3 is 14 amino acids. Germline loops: CDR1 SGHVS, CDR2 FQNEAQ. The V and J ends lost 1 base and 2 bases respectively, with 9 bases between them. In DNA, the CDR3 is TGTGCCAGCAGCTTAGATGGGGGGCCCTACGAGCAGTACTTC. Amino acids: CASSLDGGPYEQYF.

The V gene is TRBV5-1, the J gene TRBJ2-6, with D possibly being TRBD1 or TRBD2 (5 bases each). Germline assignment: CDR1 SGHRS and CDR2 YFSETQ. The CDR3 covers 17 residues. V lost 4 bases and J 0 bases, leaving 14 bases between the germline ends. The CDR3 reads CASSRDLARSGANVLTF. The CDR3 bases are TGCGCCAGCAGCAGGGACCTAGCCCGCTCTGGGGCCAACGTCCTGACTTTC.

This chain links TRBV28 with TRBJ1-5; 8 positions agree with TRBD1. CDR1 MDHEN and CDR2 SYDVKM come from the germline V gene. The CDR3 consists of 17 residues. V shed 4 bases and J 9 bases; nucleotides not matched to a gene: 17. CDR3 residues: CASSSPFRDRRPAPQHF. CDR3 in DNA: TGTGCCAGCAGTTCCCCATTCCGGGACAGGCGACCGGCGCCCCAGCATTTT.